A single T cell receptor (beta chain) is shown here with its context. The entry originates in a study of control samples from healthy donors and cancer patients. Clones were sequenced by immunoSEQ multiplex PCR, and TCRdb holds only the in-frame ones, with some missing. The table shows roughly 24,000 clones, with about 83% occurring only once. This CDR3 has 14 amino acids. V lost 7 bases to trimming and J lost 2 bases; unmatched junction nucleotides: 5. Per the germline V gene, CDR1 is SNHLY and CDR2 is FYNNEI. This sequence joins TRBV2 and TRBJ1-3; 7 nucleotides line up with TRBD1. The sequence was collected from a man aged 55-75 years with head and neck cancer. The sequencing sample was made of PBMCs. Here the CDR3 reads CASKTGTAGNTIYF. CDR3 nucleotides: TGTGCCAGCAAAACCGGGACAGCTGGAAACACCATATATTTT.